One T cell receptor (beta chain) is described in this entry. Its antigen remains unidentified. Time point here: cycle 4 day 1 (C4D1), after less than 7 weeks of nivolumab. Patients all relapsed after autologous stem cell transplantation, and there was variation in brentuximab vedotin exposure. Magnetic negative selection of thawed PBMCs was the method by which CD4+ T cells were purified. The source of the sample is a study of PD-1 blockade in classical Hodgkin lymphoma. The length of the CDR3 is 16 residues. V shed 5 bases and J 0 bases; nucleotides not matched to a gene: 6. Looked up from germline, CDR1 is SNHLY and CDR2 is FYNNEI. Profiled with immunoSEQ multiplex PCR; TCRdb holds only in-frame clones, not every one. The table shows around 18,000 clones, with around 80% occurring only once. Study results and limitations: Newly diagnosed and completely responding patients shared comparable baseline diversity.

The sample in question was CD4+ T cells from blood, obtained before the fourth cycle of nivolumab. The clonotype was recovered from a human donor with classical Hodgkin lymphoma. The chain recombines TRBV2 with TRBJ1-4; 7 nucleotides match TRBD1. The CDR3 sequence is CASSRGQQTTNEKLFF. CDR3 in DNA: TGTGCCAGCAGTAGGGGACAGCAAACAACTAATGAAAAACTGTTTTTT.